The present T cell receptor beta chain was sequenced within a study of tumour-infiltrating T cells in Burkitt lymphoma. This CDR3 comprises 12 residues. From germline, CDR1 is KGHSH and CDR2 LQKENI. Profiling relied on immunoSEQ multiplex PCR, and the TCRdb table lists in-frame clones only, not all of them. Of about 2,000 clones in the sample, about 14% are singletons; the top ten hold approximately 7.8%. Details on this clone: The junction and the germline gene differ at one end; a read error may be behind it.

V usage is TRBV18 and J usage is TRBJ2-7, with a tentative D call TRBD2 (5 bases). The sample taken for sequencing was tumor tissue. This clonotype was obtained from a human donor with Burkitt lymphoma. Here the CDR3 reads CVSSPDSGEQYF. CDR3 nucleotide sequence: TGTGTCAGCTCACCCGATTCGGGGGAGCAGTACTTC.